A selection of T cell receptor beta chains follows, all from one sample in a study of Ad26.COV2.S vaccination and SARS-CoV-2 variants. Using immunoSEQ multiplex PCR, the repertoire was profiled, and TCRdb retains in-frame clones only, with some absent. The table lists 300,000 to 450,000 clones, around 83% of them singletons. The source material was peripheral blood, sampled in a trial of Ad26.COV2.S vaccine versus placebo. These receptors came from a person between 18 and 65 years old who received the Ad26.COV2.S COVID-19 vaccine or a placebo. CDR3s include the opening cysteine and the closing phenylalanine or tryptophan. Fields, in order: clone size, D gene, CDR3 length, V gene, J gene, CDR3 DNA, CDR3 protein. A D gene is named only where the DNA matches it firmly. Some rows have no size entry. The others give once, few or many, or a class for an expanded clone.

abundance: NA; d_gene: TRBD2; len: 19; v_gene: TRBV28; j_gene: TRBJ2-1; CDR3nt: TGTGCCAGCAGTACCCCATTAGGACTAGCGGGAGTCTCCTACAATGAGCAGTTCTTC; CDR3aa: CASSTPLGLAGVSYNEQFF
abundance: NA; d_gene: NA; len: 15; v_gene: TRBV16; j_gene: TRBJ2-3; CDR3nt: TGTGCCAGCAGCCAACCTTCTCTAGAGGGCGATACGCAGTATTTT; CDR3aa: CASSQPSLEGDTQYF
abundance: NA; d_gene: NA; len: 13; v_gene: TRBV5-1; j_gene: TRBJ2-7; CDR3nt: TGCGCCAGCAGCTTGGAGTACAGGTACGAGCAGTACTTC; CDR3aa: CASSLEYRYEQYF
abundance: NA; d_gene: TRBD2; len: 17; v_gene: TRBV27; j_gene: TRBJ2-1; CDR3nt: TGTGCCAGCAACCCAACCGTACTAGCGGGGAGGTACAATGAGCAGTTCTTC; CDR3aa: CASNPTVLAGRYNEQFF
abundance: NA; d_gene: NA; len: 15; v_gene: TRBV10-3; j_gene: TRBJ2-5; CDR3nt: TGTGCCATCAGTGAATCTCCTAGCCGCGAACAGACCCAGTACTTC; CDR3aa: CAISESPSREQTQYF
abundance: NA; d_gene: TRBD1; len: 14; v_gene: TRBV4-1; j_gene: TRBJ1-5; CDR3nt: TGCGCCAGCAGCTCGAACAGGGGGCCTCAGCCCCAGCATTTT; CDR3aa: CASSSNRGPQPQHF
abundance: once; d_gene: TRBD1; len: 15; v_gene: TRBV18; j_gene: TRBJ2-7; CDR3nt: TGTGCCAGCTCACCACCGGGGACAGTCTCCTACGAGCAGTACTTC; CDR3aa: CASSPPGTVSYEQYF
abundance: NA; d_gene: NA; len: 16; v_gene: TRBV4-1; j_gene: TRBJ2-7; CDR3nt: TGCGCCAGCAGCCCCACTTGGGCAGTCGCAAGTTACGAGCAGTACTTC; CDR3aa: CASSPTWAVASYEQYF
abundance: NA; d_gene: NA; len: 11; v_gene: TRBV7-8; j_gene: TRBJ2-7; CDR3nt: TGTGCCAGCAGCCAAATCTACGAGCAGTACTTC; CDR3aa: CASSQIYEQYF
abundance: few; d_gene: NA; len: 14; v_gene: TRBV3-1/TRBV3-2; j_gene: TRBJ1-5; CDR3nt: TGTGCCAGCAGCCAAGATCGACAGAATCAGCCCCAGCATTTT; CDR3aa: CASSQDRQNQPQHF
abundance: NA; d_gene: NA; len: 17; v_gene: TRBV19; j_gene: TRBJ1-6; CDR3nt: TGTGCCAGTAGTATCACCCGGCAGGGGACTCATAATTCACCCCTCCACTTT; CDR3aa: CASSITRQGTHNSPLHF
abundance: NA; d_gene: NA; len: 12; v_gene: TRBV30; j_gene: TRBJ2-7; CDR3nt: TGTGCCTGGGCAGGGTTCGACTACGAGCAGTACTTC; CDR3aa: CAWAGFDYEQYF
abundance: NA; d_gene: TRBD2; len: 14; v_gene: TRBV9; j_gene: TRBJ2-3; CDR3nt: TGTGCCAGCACGCGGACTAGTCAGCCAGATACGCAGTATTTT; CDR3aa: CASTRTSQPDTQYF
abundance: NA; d_gene: NA; len: 16; v_gene: TRBV24-1; j_gene: TRBJ2-2; CDR3nt: TGTGCCACCAGTGAACGCCGGGCCCCCGGCGTCGGGGAGCTGTTTTTT; CDR3aa: CATSERRAPGVGELFF
abundance: few; d_gene: NA; len: 15; v_gene: TRBV5-6; j_gene: TRBJ2-5; CDR3nt: TGTGCCAGCACCTATGGGGACTTAGGGTCGGAGACCCAGTACTTC; CDR3aa: CASTYGDLGSETQYF
abundance: few; d_gene: NA; len: 14; v_gene: TRBV5-4; j_gene: TRBJ1-6; CDR3nt: TGTGCCAGCAGCTCGAACGACCTTAATTCACCCCTCCACTTT; CDR3aa: CASSSNDLNSPLHF
abundance: once; d_gene: TRBD1; len: 13; v_gene: TRBV30; j_gene: TRBJ1-2; CDR3nt: TGTGCCTGGAGTAGGACAGGGGGCGATGGCTACACCTTC; CDR3aa: CAWSRTGGDGYTF
abundance: once; d_gene: TRBD2; len: 15; v_gene: TRBV14; j_gene: TRBJ2-5; CDR3nt: TGTGCCAGCAGCCCTGGACTAGCGGGGACGGAGACCCAGTACTTC; CDR3aa: CASSPGLAGTETQYF
abundance: NA; d_gene: NA; len: 14; v_gene: TRBV7-2; j_gene: TRBJ2-5; CDR3nt: TGTGCCAGCAGCTCCGTGGGGGGATCGGAGACCCAGTACTTC; CDR3aa: CASSSVGGSETQYF
abundance: NA; d_gene: NA; len: 13; v_gene: TRBV11-3; j_gene: TRBJ2-3; CDR3nt: TGTGCCAGCAGCTTAGGGGTTGGGGATACGCAGTATTTT; CDR3aa: CASSLGVGDTQYF
abundance: few; d_gene: NA; len: 14; v_gene: TRBV6-5; j_gene: TRBJ1-3; CDR3nt: TGTGCCAGCAGATCCGGAGGGCTTGGAAACACCATATATTTT; CDR3aa: CASRSGGLGNTIYF
abundance: few; d_gene: TRBD1; len: 14; v_gene: TRBV10-3; j_gene: TRBJ1-4; CDR3nt: TGTGCCATCGGCCCAGGGGGGGCGGGCGAAAAACTGTTTTTT; CDR3aa: CAIGPGGAGEKLFF
abundance: NA; d_gene: NA; len: 13; v_gene: TRBV30; j_gene: TRBJ2-3; CDR3nt: TGTGCCTGGAGTGAGGGCAGGGCAGATACGCAGTATTTT; CDR3aa: CAWSEGRADTQYF
abundance: NA; d_gene: NA; len: 15; v_gene: TRBV19; j_gene: TRBJ1-4; CDR3nt: TGTGCCAGTAGTCAATCCGGGACAATTTATGAAAAACTGTTTTTT; CDR3aa: CASSQSGTIYEKLFF
abundance: NA; d_gene: NA; len: 12; v_gene: TRBV30; j_gene: TRBJ1-2; CDR3nt: TGTGCCTGGAGTGTACTAGAGAATGGCTACACCTTC; CDR3aa: CAWSVLENGYTF
abundance: NA; d_gene: NA; len: 13; v_gene: TRBV15; j_gene: TRBJ2-3; CDR3nt: TGTGCCACCAGCGCACAGATTAGAGATACGCAGTATTTT; CDR3aa: CATSAQIRDTQYF
abundance: NA; d_gene: NA; len: 16; v_gene: TRBV6-1; j_gene: TRBJ2-3; CDR3nt: TGTGCCAGCAGTGCCCTTATGGGGGAGGGCACAGATACGCAGTATTTT; CDR3aa: CASSALMGEGTDTQYF
abundance: NA; d_gene: TRBD2; len: 15; v_gene: TRBV5-4; j_gene: TRBJ2-7; CDR3nt: TGTGCCAGCAGCTTGGAGGGCGGGAGGTATGAAGAGCAGTACTTC; CDR3aa: CASSLEGGRYEEQYF
abundance: NA; d_gene: NA; len: 12; v_gene: TRBV29-1; j_gene: TRBJ2-7; CDR3nt: TGCAGCGTTGCTACAGCTTCCTACGAGCAGTACTTC; CDR3aa: CSVATASYEQYF
abundance: NA; d_gene: NA; len: 14; v_gene: TRBV27; j_gene: TRBJ2-2; CDR3nt: TGTGCCAGCAGTTTTAAAGGGGGCACCGGGGAGCTGTTTTTT; CDR3aa: CASSFKGGTGELFF
abundance: NA; d_gene: TRBD1; len: 13; v_gene: TRBV29-1; j_gene: TRBJ1-2; CDR3nt: TGCAGCGTGGGGACAGGGCTTGAATATGGCTACACCTTC; CDR3aa: CSVGTGLEYGYTF
abundance: NA; d_gene: NA; len: 15; v_gene: TRBV30; j_gene: TRBJ1-2; CDR3nt: TGTGCCTGGAGTGTAGCGGGACGGGTTAACTATGGCTACACCTTC; CDR3aa: CAWSVAGRVNYGYTF
abundance: few; d_gene: NA; len: 14; v_gene: TRBV13; j_gene: TRBJ2-5; CDR3nt: TGTGCCAGCAGCCACCCGAGAGGGCGAGAGACCCAGTACTTC; CDR3aa: CASSHPRGRETQYF
abundance: NA; d_gene: TRBD2; len: 16; v_gene: TRBV5-4; j_gene: TRBJ2-5; CDR3nt: TGTGCCAGCAGCTTTGATGGGACTAGATTGGGGGAGACCCAGTACTTC; CDR3aa: CASSFDGTRLGETQYF
abundance: NA; d_gene: NA; len: 15; v_gene: TRBV7-2; j_gene: TRBJ2-2; CDR3nt: TGTGCCAGCAGCCTAGACTCCACGGGCACCGGGGAGCTGTTTTTT; CDR3aa: CASSLDSTGTGELFF
abundance: NA; d_gene: TRBD2; len: 18; v_gene: TRBV5-1; j_gene: TRBJ2-2; CDR3nt: TGCGCCAGCAGCTTAGTCGGACTAGCGGGAGGGGACACCGGGGAGCTGTTTTTT; CDR3aa: CASSLVGLAGGDTGELFF
abundance: NA; d_gene: TRBD1; len: 14; v_gene: TRBV4-1; j_gene: TRBJ2-7; CDR3nt: TGCGCCAGCAGCCGGACAGGGATTTCCTACGAGCAGTACTTC; CDR3aa: CASSRTGISYEQYF
abundance: NA; d_gene: NA; len: 14; v_gene: TRBV5-1; j_gene: TRBJ2-5; CDR3nt: TGCGCCAGCAGCTCGGGCTCGAGGCAAGAGACCCAGTACTTC; CDR3aa: CASSSGSRQETQYF
abundance: NA; d_gene: NA; len: 15; v_gene: TRBV11-2; j_gene: TRBJ2-3; CDR3nt: TGTGCCAGCAGCTTAGATCGTCTCGCGTCAGATACGCAGTATTTT; CDR3aa: CASSLDRLASDTQYF
abundance: NA; d_gene: NA; len: 14; v_gene: TRBV30; j_gene: TRBJ1-5; CDR3nt: TGTGCCTGGGGCAGTCGGGGCCGCAATCAGCCCCAGCATTTT; CDR3aa: CAWGSRGRNQPQHF
abundance: NA; d_gene: TRBD2; len: 14; v_gene: TRBV6-2/TRBV6-3; j_gene: TRBJ2-7; CDR3nt: TGTGCCAGCAGCCACCTAGCGGGGGCCTACGAGCAGTACTTC; CDR3aa: CASSHLAGAYEQYF
abundance: NA; d_gene: NA; len: 14; v_gene: TRBV6-5; j_gene: TRBJ1-2; CDR3nt: TGTGCCAGCAGCGCTAATACAGGGAGCTATGGCTACACCTTC; CDR3aa: CASSANTGSYGYTF
abundance: NA; d_gene: TRBD1; len: 13; v_gene: TRBV5-1; j_gene: TRBJ1-1; CDR3nt: TGCGCCAGCAGCTTGGGGACAGGGTTTGAAGCTTTCTTT; CDR3aa: CASSLGTGFEAFF
abundance: NA; d_gene: NA; len: 11; v_gene: TRBV5-1; j_gene: TRBJ2-1; CDR3nt: TGCGCCAGCAGCTTGGAGAACGAGCAGTTCTTC; CDR3aa: CASSLENEQFF
abundance: NA; d_gene: NA; len: 11; v_gene: TRBV20-1; j_gene: TRBJ2-1; CDR3nt: TGCAGTCCCTTCTCTTTTAAAGAGCAGTTCTTC; CDR3aa: CSPFSFKEQFF
abundance: NA; d_gene: NA; len: 11; v_gene: TRBV10-3; j_gene: TRBJ2-7; CDR3nt: TGTGCCATCAGTGAAGGGTACGAGCAGTACTTC; CDR3aa: CAISEGYEQYF
abundance: NA; d_gene: NA; len: 15; v_gene: TRBV30; j_gene: TRBJ1-1; CDR3nt: TGTGCCTGGAGTTCACCGACGGGCATGAACACTGAAGCTTTCTTT; CDR3aa: CAWSSPTGMNTEAFF
abundance: few; d_gene: NA; len: 13; v_gene: TRBV7-7; j_gene: TRBJ2-5; CDR3nt: TGTGCCAGCAGCTTATTGTTACAAGAGACCCAGTACTTC; CDR3aa: CASSLLLQETQYF
abundance: NA; d_gene: TRBD2; len: 17; v_gene: TRBV6-2/TRBV6-3; j_gene: TRBJ2-5; CDR3nt: TGTGCCAGCAGCCAACCGTCTAGCGGGGTTGTCCGGGAGACCCAGTACTTC; CDR3aa: CASSQPSSGVVRETQYF